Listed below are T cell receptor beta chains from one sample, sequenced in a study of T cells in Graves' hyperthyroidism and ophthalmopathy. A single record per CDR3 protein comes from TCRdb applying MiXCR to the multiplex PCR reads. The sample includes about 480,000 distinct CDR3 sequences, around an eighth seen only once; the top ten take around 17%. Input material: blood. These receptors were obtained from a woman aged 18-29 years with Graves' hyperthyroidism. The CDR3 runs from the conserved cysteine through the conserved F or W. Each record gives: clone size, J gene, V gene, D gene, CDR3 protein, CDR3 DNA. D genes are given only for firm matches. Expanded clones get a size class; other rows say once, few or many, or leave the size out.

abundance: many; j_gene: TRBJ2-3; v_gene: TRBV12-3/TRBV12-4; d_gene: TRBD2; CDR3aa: CASSVGGGGDTQYF; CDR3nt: TGTGCCAGCAGTGTGGGGGGCGGGGGGGATACGCAGTATTTT
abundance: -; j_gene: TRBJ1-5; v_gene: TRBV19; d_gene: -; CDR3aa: CASSMGARSNQPQHF; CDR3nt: TGTGCCAGTAGTATGGGTGCGCGTAGCAATCAGCCCCAGCATTTT
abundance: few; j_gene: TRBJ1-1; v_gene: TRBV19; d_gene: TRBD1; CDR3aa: CASSIDRQGSDKNEAFF; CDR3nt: TGTGCCAGTAGTATAGATCGACAGGGGTCGGATAAAAATGAAGCTTTCTTT
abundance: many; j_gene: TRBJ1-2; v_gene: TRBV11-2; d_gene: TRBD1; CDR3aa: CASSPGGPGNGYTF; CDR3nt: TGTGCCAGCAGCCCAGGGGGGCCCGGTAATGGCTACACCTTC
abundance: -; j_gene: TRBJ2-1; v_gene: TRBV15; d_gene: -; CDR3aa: CATRGGTYNEQFF; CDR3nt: TGTGCCACCAGGGGCGGAACCTACAATGAGCAGTTCTTC
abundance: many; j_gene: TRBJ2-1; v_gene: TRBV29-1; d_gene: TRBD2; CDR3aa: CSTQPGLAFEQFF; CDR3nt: TGCAGCACCCAGCCGGGACTAGCTTTTGAGCAGTTCTTC
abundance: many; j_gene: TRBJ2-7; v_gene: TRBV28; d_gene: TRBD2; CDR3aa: CASSLQSGISYEQYF; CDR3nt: TGTGCCAGCAGTCTCCAAAGCGGGATCTCCTACGAGCAGTACTTC
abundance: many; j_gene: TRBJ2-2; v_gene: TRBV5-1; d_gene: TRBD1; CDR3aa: CASSLEGTGYKELFF; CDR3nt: TGCGCCAGCAGCTTGGAAGGGACAGGGTACAAGGAGCTGTTTTTT
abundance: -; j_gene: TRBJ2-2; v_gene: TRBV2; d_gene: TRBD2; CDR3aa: CASSASGRAGGELFF; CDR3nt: TGTGCCAGCAGTGCTAGCGGGAGGGCCGGCGGGGAGCTGTTTTTT
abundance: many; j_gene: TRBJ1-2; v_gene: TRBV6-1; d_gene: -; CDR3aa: CASSYANGYTF; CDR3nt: TGTGCCAGCAGTTATGCTAATGGCTACACCTTC
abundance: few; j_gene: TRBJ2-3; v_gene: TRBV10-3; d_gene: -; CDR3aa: CAISEIGSYTDTQYF; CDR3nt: TGTGCCATCAGTGAAATTGGGAGCTACACAGATACGCAGTATTTT
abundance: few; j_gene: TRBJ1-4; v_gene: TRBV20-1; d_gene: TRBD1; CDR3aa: CSARSLDRRFEKLFF; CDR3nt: TGCAGTGCTAGATCTCTGGACAGGCGTTTCGAAAAACTGTTTTTT
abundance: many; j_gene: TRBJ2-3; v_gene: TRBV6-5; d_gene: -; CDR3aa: CASSYHLRTTDTQYF; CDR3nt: TGTGCCAGCAGTTACCATCTGAGGACCACAGATACGCAGTATTTT
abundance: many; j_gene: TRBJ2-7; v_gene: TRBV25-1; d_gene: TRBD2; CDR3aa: CASSEFIQISGGRYEQYF; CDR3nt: TGTGCCAGCAGTGAATTTATCCAGATTAGCGGGGGGAGATACGAGCAGTACTTC
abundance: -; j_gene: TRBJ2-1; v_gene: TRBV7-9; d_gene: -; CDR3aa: CASSTRTVSYEQFF; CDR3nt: TGTGCCAGCAGCACCCGGACTGTGAGTTATGAGCAGTTCTTC
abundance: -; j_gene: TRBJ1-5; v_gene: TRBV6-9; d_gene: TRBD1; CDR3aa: CASSFPRTGYSNQPQHF; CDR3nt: TGTGCCAGCAGTTTCCCCCGGACAGGTTATAGCAATCAGCCCCAGCATTTT
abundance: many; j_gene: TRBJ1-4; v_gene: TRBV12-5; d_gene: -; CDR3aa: CASGLGQATNEKLFF; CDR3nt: TGTGCTAGTGGTTTGGGACAGGCAACTAATGAAAAACTGTTTTTT
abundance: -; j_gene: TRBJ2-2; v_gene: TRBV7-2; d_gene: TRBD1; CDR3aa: CAGDRAMSTGELFF; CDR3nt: TGTGCCGGGGACAGGGCAATGAGCACCGGGGAGCTGTTTTTT
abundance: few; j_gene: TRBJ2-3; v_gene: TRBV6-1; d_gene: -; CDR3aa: CASRISGPDTQYF; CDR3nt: TGTGCCAGCAGAATCAGCGGGCCAGATACGCAGTATTTT
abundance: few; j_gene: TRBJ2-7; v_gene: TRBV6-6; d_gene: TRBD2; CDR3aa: CASSYSRTRGDEQYF; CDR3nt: TGTGCCAGCAGTTACTCCAGGACACGGGGGGACGAGCAGTACTTC
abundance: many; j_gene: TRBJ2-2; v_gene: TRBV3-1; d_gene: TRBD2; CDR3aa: CASSQGIAGRVGELFF; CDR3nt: TGTGCCAGCAGCCAAGGAATAGCGGGCCGGGTCGGGGAGCTGTTTTTT
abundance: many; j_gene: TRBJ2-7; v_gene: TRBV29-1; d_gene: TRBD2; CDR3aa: CSVQLAGGSDEQYF; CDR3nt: TGCAGCGTTCAACTAGCGGGAGGGTCTGACGAGCAGTACTTC
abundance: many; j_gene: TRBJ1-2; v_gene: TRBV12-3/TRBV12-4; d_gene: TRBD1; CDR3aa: CASSRTGGFGYTF; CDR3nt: TGTGCCAGCAGCCGGACAGGGGGCTTCGGCTACACCTTC
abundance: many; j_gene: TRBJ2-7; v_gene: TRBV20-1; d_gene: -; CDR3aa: CSARATGSYEQYF; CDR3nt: TGCAGTGCGAGAGCTACAGGGTCCTACGAGCAGTACTTC
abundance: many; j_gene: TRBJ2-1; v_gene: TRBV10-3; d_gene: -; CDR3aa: CAITPTRLVNEQFF; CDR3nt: TGTGCCATCACCCCCACAAGACTAGTTAATGAGCAGTTCTTC
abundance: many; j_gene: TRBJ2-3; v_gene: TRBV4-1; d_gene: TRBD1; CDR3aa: CASSQLQGASDTQYF; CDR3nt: TGCGCCAGCAGCCAATTGCAGGGGGCATCAGATACGCAGTATTTT
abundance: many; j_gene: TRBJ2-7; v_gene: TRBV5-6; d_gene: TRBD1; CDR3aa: CASSASGTGPYEQYF; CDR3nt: TGTGCCAGCAGCGCGTCCGGGACAGGGCCCTACGAGCAGTACTTC
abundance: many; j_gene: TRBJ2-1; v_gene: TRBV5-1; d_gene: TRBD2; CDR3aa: CASSSLPLASSYNEQFF; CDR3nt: TGCGCCAGCAGCTCACTCCCACTAGCGTCCTCCTACAATGAGCAGTTCTTC
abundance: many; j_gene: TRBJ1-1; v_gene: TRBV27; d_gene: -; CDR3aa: CASIGVYQYGLMNTEAFF; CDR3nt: TGTGCCAGCATCGGGGTGTATCAGTATGGCCTCATGAACACTGAAGCTTTCTTT
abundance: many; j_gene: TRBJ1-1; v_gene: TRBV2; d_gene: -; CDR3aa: CASSVNPSGSNTEAFF; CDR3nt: TGTGCCAGCAGTGTAAACCCCTCAGGCTCGAACACTGAAGCTTTCTTT
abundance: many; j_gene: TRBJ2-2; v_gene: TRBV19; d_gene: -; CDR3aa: CASSPWSARSTGELFF; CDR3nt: TGTGCCAGTAGCCCCTGGTCGGCCCGGAGTACCGGGGAGCTGTTTTTT
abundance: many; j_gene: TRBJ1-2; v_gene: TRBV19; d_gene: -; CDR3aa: CASSLADGYTF; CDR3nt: TGTGCCAGTAGTCTGGCCGATGGCTACACCTTC
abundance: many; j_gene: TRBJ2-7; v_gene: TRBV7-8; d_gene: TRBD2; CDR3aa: CASSLVGGRAISYEQYF; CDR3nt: TGTGCCAGCAGCTTAGTGGGCGGGAGGGCCATAAGCTACGAGCAGTACTTC
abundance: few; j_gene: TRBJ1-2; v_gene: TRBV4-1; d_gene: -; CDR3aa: CASSPPKTGFYGYTF; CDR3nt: TGCGCCAGCAGCCCCCCGAAGACAGGTTTCTATGGCTACACCTTC
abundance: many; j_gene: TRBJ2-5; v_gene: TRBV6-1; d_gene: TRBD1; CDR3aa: CASSRETGGLETQYF; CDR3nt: TGTGCCAGCAGCCGCGAGACAGGGGGACTGGAGACCCAGTACTTC
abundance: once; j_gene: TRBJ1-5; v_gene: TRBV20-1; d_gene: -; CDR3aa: CSARETNQPQHF; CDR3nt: TGCAGTGCTAGAGAAACCAATCAGCCCCAGCATTTT
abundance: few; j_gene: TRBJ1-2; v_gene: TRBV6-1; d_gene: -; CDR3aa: CASSVIPDNYGYTF; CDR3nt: TGTGCCAGCAGTGTCATACCCGATAACTATGGCTACACCTTC
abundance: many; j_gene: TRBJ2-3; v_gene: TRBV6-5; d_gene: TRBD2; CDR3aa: CASSYSTSGTDTQYF; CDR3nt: TGTGCCAGCAGTTACTCGACTAGCGGCACAGATACGCAGTATTTT
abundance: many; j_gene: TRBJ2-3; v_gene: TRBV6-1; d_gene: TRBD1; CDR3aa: CASGGTGGRVDTQYF; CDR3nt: TGTGCCAGCGGGGGGACAGGGGGTCGCGTTGATACGCAGTATTTT
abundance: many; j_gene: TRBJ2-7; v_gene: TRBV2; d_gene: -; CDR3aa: CASKQGGYEQYF; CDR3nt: TGTGCCAGCAAACAGGGTGGATACGAGCAGTACTTC
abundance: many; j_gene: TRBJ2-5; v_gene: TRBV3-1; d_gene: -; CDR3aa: CASSQDTGLQETQYF; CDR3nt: TGTGCCAGCAGCCAAGATACGGGATTGCAAGAGACCCAGTACTTC
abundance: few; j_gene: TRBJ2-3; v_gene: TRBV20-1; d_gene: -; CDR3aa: CSAGGLITNTDTQYF; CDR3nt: TGCAGTGCAGGGGGACTTATCACGAACACAGATACGCAGTATTTT
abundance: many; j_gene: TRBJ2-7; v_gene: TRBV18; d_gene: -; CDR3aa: CASSLWDGDSYEQYF; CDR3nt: TGTGCCAGCTCACTTTGGGACGGAGACTCCTACGAGCAGTACTTC
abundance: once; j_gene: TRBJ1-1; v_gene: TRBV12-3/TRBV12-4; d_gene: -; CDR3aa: CASSALAGSAEAFF; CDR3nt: TGTGCCAGCAGTGCATTAGCGGGGTCTGCTGAAGCTTTCTTT
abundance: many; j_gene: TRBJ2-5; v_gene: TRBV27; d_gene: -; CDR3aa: CASRATSLGLQETQYF; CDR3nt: TGTGCCAGCAGAGCGACCTCATTGGGACTCCAAGAGACCCAGTACTTC
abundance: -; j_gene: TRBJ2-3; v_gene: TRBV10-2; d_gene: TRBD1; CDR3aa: CASRWDRGLGRDTQYF; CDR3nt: TGCGCCAGCAGGTGGGACAGGGGGCTTGGGAGAGATACGCAGTATTTT
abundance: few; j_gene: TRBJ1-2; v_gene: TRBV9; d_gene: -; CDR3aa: CASSNRVNYGYTF; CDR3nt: TGTGCCAGCAGTAACAGGGTCAACTATGGCTACACCTTC
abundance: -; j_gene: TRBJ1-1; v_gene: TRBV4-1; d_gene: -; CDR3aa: CASSQDHSNTEAFF; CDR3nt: TGCGCCAGCAGCCAAGATCACTCCAACACTGAAGCTTTCTTT
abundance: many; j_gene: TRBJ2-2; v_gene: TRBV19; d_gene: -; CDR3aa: CASSIMGKINGELFF; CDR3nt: TGTGCCAGTAGTATAATGGGGAAGATAAACGGGGAGCTGTTTTTT
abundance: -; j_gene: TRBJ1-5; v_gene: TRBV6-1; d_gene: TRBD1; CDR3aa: CASSGQGDAQPQHF; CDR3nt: TGTGCCAGCAGCGGACAGGGGGACGCTCAGCCCCAGCATTTT
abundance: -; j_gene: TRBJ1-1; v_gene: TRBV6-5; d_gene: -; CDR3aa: CASSFHQGFSSEAFF; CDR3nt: TGTGCCAGCAGTTTCCATCAGGGGTTTAGTAGTGAAGCTTTCTTT
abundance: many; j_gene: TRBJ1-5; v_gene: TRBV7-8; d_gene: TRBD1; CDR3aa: CASSLRSGTGNQPQHF; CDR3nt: TGTGCCAGCAGCTTAAGGTCCGGGACAGGAAATCAGCCCCAGCATTTT
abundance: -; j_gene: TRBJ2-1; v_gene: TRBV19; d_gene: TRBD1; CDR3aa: CASGDRVRDNEQFF; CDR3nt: TGTGCCAGCGGAGACAGGGTTAGGGACAATGAGCAGTTCTTC
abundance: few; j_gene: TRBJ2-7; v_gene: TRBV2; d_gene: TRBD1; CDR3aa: CASSDRGPLAHEQYF; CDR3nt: TGTGCCAGCAGTGACAGGGGGCCGCTTGCCCACGAGCAGTACTTC
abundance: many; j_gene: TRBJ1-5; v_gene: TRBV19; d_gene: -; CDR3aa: CASMVLLDNQPQHF; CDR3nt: TGTGCCAGTATGGTTCTATTAGACAATCAGCCCCAGCATTTT
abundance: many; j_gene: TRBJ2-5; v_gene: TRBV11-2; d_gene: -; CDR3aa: CASQGYQETQYF; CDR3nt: TGTGCCAGTCAGGGGTACCAAGAGACCCAGTACTTC
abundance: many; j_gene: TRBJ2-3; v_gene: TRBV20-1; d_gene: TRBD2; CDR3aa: CSAYPGREADTQYF; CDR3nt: TGCAGTGCTTACCCGGGCCGGGAGGCAGATACGCAGTATTTT